A selection of T cell receptor beta chains follows, all from one sample in a study of blood T cell repertoires in COVID-19. The assay was immunoSEQ multiplex PCR, and TCRdb's table has in-frame clones only and misses some. The data show some 170,000 clones, 87% seen once. Sequencing was carried out using peripheral blood. These receptor sequences come from a woman aged 45-65 years with acute or convalescent COVID-19. CDR3s include the opening cysteine and the closing phenylalanine or tryptophan. The D gene is left open where the match is weak. Some rows have no size entry. The others give once, few or many, or a class for an expanded clone.

CDR3 length,V gene,clone size,J gene,D gene,CDR3 DNA,CDR3 protein
13,TRBV30,-,TRBJ1-1,-,TGTGCCTGGAGCCTTCAGGGGAATGCTGAAGCTTTCTTT,CAWSLQGNAEAFF
13,TRBV30,-,TRBJ1-1,-,TGTGCCTGGGGGGGCCGGATTAACACTGAAGCTTTCTTT,CAWGGRINTEAFF
17,TRBV19,-,TRBJ1-3,-,TGTGCCAGTAGTCGGAAGGTGGGACTTATCTCTGGAAACACCATATATTTT,CASSRKVGLISGNTIYF
15,TRBV7-2,once,TRBJ1-6,TRBD1,TGTGCCAGCAGCTTAGCCACAGGGGGACTGACACCCCTCCACTTT,CASSLATGGLTPLHF
14,TRBV5-1,-,TRBJ1-6,-,TGCGCCAGCAGCTTTGGGAGTCCGGGTTCACCCCTCCACTTT,CASSFGSPGSPLHF
13,TRBV6-4,-,TRBJ1-2,-,TGTGCCAGCAGTGATTCCGGACACTTTGGCTACACCTTC,CASSDSGHFGYTF
15,TRBV27,-,TRBJ2-7,-,TGTGCCAGCAGTCGGGCAGACAGGGGAGGGAACGAGCAGTACTTC,CASSRADRGGNEQYF
11,TRBV2,once,TRBJ2-5,-,TGTGCCAGCAGTGAAGGAGGGACCCAGTACTTC,CASSEGGTQYF
15,TRBV5-4,-,TRBJ1-4,-,TGTGCCAGCAGCCCAGGGTCCACAACTAATGAAAAACTGTTTTTT,CASSPGSTTNEKLFF
16,TRBV9,-,TRBJ1-2,TRBD1,TGTGCCAGCACTCGAAGCTGGGACAGGGAGAACTATGGCTACACCTTC,CASTRSWDRENYGYTF
15,TRBV19,-,TRBJ2-7,TRBD2,TGTGCCAGTAGAGATGGGTCTAGCGGGAGCCACGAGCAGTACTTC,CASRDGSSGSHEQYF
14,TRBV7-9,-,TRBJ1-1,-,TGTGCCAGCACCTCCACAGGAGAGAACACTGAAGCTTTCTTT,CASTSTGENTEAFF
15,TRBV18,-,TRBJ2-1,TRBD2,TGTGCCAGCTCACCCGAGCGGGACCCCTACAATGAGCAGTTCTTC,CASSPERDPYNEQFF
14,TRBV24-1,-,TRBJ1-2,-,TGTGCCACCAGTGATAATACAGGGATCTATGGCTACACCTTC,CATSDNTGIYGYTF
16,TRBV7-9,-,TRBJ2-1,TRBD2,TGTGCCAGCAGCTTAGGGACTAGCGGGGGGGCTGATGAGCAGTTCTTC,CASSLGTSGGADEQFF
14,TRBV7-6,-,TRBJ2-3,-,TGTGCCAGCAGCCGCGAATCAAGCACAGATACGCAGTATTTT,CASSRESSTDTQYF
13,TRBV6-5,many,TRBJ2-2,-,TGTGCCAGCAGACAGGCGCCCACCGGGGAGCTGTTTTTT,CASRQAPTGELFF
15,TRBV10-1,-,TRBJ1-1,TRBD1,TGCGCCAGCAGTGAGAGACAGGGGGCCGTCGCTGAAGCTTTCTTT,CASSERQGAVAEAFF
11,TRBV29-1,-,TRBJ1-4,-,TGCAGTTTCCTGGTTGGCGAAAAACTGTTTTTT,CSFLVGEKLFF
16,TRBV2,-,TRBJ1-2,-,TGTGCCAGCACCTCCCTGGGGGGGGGCCAAGGGGCCGACTACACCTTC,CASTSLGGGQGADYTF
14,TRBV4-1,-,TRBJ2-5,-,TGCGCCAGCAGCTTTCGCGGGGCCGAAGAGACCCAGTACTTC,CASSFRGAEETQYF
15,TRBV6-5,-,TRBJ2-1,TRBD2,TGTGCCAGCAGTTACGCGGGGGTGGAGTACAATGAGCAGTTCTTC,CASSYAGVEYNEQFF
14,TRBV30,-,TRBJ1-6,TRBD1,TGTGCCGGGCAGGTAGGGGGCGCTGGTTCACCCCTCCACTTT,CAGQVGGAGSPLHF
14,TRBV5-1,-,TRBJ2-1,-,TGCGCCAGCAGCTTGGTGCTAGGCGGTAATGAGCAGTTCTTC,CASSLVLGGNEQFF
17,TRBV4-2,once,TRBJ2-3,TRBD2,TGTGCCAGCAGCCAGGATGGACTAGCGGGGGGCACAGATACGCAGTATTTT,CASSQDGLAGGTDTQYF
15,TRBV7-8,-,TRBJ1-1,-,TGTGCCAGCAGCCCCCGTTCCGGGTTTGGCACTGAAGCTTTCTTT,CASSPRSGFGTEAFF
16,TRBV11-2,-,TRBJ1-3,TRBD1,TGTGCCAGCAGTACCGGGACAGGAAGCTCTGGAAACACCATATATTTT,CASSTGTGSSGNTIYF
13,TRBV12-3/TRBV12-4,-,TRBJ1-5,-,TGTGCCAGCAGTTTAAAGGAGGAACAGCCCCAGCATTTT,CASSLKEEQPQHF
14,TRBV10-3,-,TRBJ1-2,-,TGTGCCATCGAATCATCGCACGGGAGCTATGGCTACACCTTC,CAIESSHGSYGYTF
21,TRBV9,-,TRBJ2-1,TRBD2,TGTGCCAGCAGCGTAGGGCTTTGGCTAGCGGGAGCACTGAGCCCGGGGGGTGAGCAGTTCTTC,CASSVGLWLAGALSPGGEQFF
14,TRBV29-1,-,TRBJ2-6,-,TGCAGCGTCACTCCCGGGTCTGGGGCCAACGTCCTGACTTTC,CSVTPGSGANVLTF
14,TRBV18,-,TRBJ1-2,-,TGTGCCAGCTCACCAGAGGCAGGGAACTATGGCTACACCTTC,CASSPEAGNYGYTF
12,TRBV10-3,-,TRBJ1-2,-,TGTGCCATCGGGCTGGGGCAGTATGGCTACACCTTC,CAIGLGQYGYTF
16,TRBV6-6,-,TRBJ2-3,TRBD2,TGTGCCAGCAGTTACCCCCCCAGCGGGGGCACAGATACGCAGTATTTT,CASSYPPSGGTDTQYF
15,TRBV30,-,TRBJ1-1,TRBD1,TGTGCCTGGCAAGGACAGGGGAGGGGAGCGACTGAAGCTTTCTTT,CAWQGQGRGATEAFF
15,TRBV6-1,-,TRBJ2-5,TRBD2,TGTGCCAGCAGTGAACTAGCGGGGGGGCAAGAGACCCAGTACTTC,CASSELAGGQETQYF
15,TRBV7-8,-,TRBJ1-5,-,TGTGCCAGCAGCTTAGAAAGGGGCAGCAATCAGCCCCAGCATTTT,CASSLERGSNQPQHF
17,TRBV23-1,-,TRBJ1-1,TRBD1,TGCGCCAGCAGTCAATCGAACCAGGGGGTTAGTATCACTGAAGCTTTCTTT,CASSQSNQGVSITEAFF
15,TRBV7-6,-,TRBJ1-2,-,TGTGCCAGCAGCTTGGAACCTTCGGCGGGCTATGGCTACACCTTC,CASSLEPSAGYGYTF
14,TRBV10-3,-,TRBJ1-6,-,TGTGCCATCAGTCAGGGTACCTATAATTCACCCCTCCACTTT,CAISQGTYNSPLHF
15,TRBV27,-,TRBJ2-1,-,TGTGCCAGCAGTTTTGGCAGGGGCTCCTACAATGAGCAGTTCTTC,CASSFGRGSYNEQFF
16,TRBV7-2,few,TRBJ1-2,TRBD1,TGTGCCAGCAGCTTAGGAGCAGCAGGGGGCTACTATGGCTACACCTTC,CASSLGAAGGYYGYTF